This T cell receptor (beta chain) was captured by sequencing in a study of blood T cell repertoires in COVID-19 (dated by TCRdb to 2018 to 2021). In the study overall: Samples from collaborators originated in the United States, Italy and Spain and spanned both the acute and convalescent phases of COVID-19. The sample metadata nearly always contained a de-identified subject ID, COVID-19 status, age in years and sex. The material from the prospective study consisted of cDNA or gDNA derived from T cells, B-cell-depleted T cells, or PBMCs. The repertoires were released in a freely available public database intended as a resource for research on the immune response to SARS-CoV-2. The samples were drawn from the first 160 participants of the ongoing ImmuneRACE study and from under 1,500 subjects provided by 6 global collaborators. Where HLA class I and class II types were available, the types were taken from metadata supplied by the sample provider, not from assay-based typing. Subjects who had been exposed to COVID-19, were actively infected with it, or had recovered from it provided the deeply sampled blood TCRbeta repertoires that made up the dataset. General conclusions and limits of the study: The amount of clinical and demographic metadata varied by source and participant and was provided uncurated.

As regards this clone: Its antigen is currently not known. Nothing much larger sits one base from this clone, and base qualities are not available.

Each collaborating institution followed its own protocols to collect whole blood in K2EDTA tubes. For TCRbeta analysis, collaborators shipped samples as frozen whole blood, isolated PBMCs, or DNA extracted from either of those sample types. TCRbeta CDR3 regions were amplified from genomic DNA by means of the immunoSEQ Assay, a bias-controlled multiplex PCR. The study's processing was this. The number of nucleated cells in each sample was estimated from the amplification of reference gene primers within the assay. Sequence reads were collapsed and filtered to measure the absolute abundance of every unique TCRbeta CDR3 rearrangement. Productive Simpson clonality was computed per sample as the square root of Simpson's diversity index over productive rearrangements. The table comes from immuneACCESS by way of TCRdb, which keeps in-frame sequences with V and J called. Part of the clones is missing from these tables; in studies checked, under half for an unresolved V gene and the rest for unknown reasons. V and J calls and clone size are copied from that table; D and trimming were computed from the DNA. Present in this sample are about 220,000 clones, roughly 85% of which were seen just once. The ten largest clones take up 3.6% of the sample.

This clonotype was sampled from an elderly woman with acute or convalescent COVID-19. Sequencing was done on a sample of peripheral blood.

CDR3 reads: CASSAQGGQPQHF. The nucleotide sequence reads as follows: TGTGCCAGTAGTGCCCAGGGAGGTCAGCCCCAGCATTTT. The chain is assembled from TRBV19 and TRBJ1-5; the D gene is perhaps TRBD1, from 5 matching bases. The cysteine opens and the phenylalanine closes a CDR3 of 13 amino acids. The kept DNA is CDR3 alone, 39 bases in frame from the first base. As encoded in the germline V gene (reference sequence), CDR1 is LNHDA while CDR2 is SQIVND. Trimming costs V 5 bases and J 6 bases, and their ends lie 11 bases apart. When the CDR3 is completed using the reference TRBV19 and TRBJ1-5 genes on either side, the full variable domain is DGGITQSPKYLFRKEGQNVTLSCEQNLNHDAMYWYRQDPGQGLRLIYYSQIVNDFQKGDIAEGYSVSREKKESFPLTVTSAQKNPTAFYLCASSAQGGQPQHFGDGTRLSIL.